This record covers a single TCR beta chain. The data originate from a study of blood T cell repertoires in COVID-19. Study background: Both acute and convalescent COVID-19 samples were obtained from the United States, Italy and Spain.

How the authors handled the data: Estimates of nucleated cell counts were drawn from the amplification of reference gene primers. Measured with immunoSEQ multiplex PCR; TCRdb has only the in-frame clones, and not every one. That table supplies the V and J calls and clone size; D and trimming were determined from the DNA. In the table there are 97,000 or so clones, about 81% of which are singletons. The germline V and J ends were trimmed by 6 bases and 1 base, with 13 bases remaining between them. Germline lookup yields CDR1 SGDLS and CDR2 YYNGEE. CDR3 size: 14 residues. The rearrangement uses TRBV9 and TRBJ1-1; D remains ambiguous. The origin of this receptor is a man at least 80 years old with acute or convalescent COVID-19. Sequenced: peripheral blood. This CDR3 reads CASMSDGKNTEAFF. The CDR3 nucleotides read TGTGCCAGCATGTCCGACGGGAAGAACACTGAAGCTTTCTTT.